These 14 T cell receptor beta chains came from one sample sequenced in a study of T cell repertoires in cytomegalovirus infection. TCRdb independently ran MiXCR on the reads; one entry per CDR3 protein. The profile covers 510,000 or so distinct CDR3 sequences, with around 27% appearing a single time and about 12% taken by the ten largest. Sequences were obtained from PBMCs. These receptors were obtained from a human donor in good health (CMV status not recorded). Some clones in this sample may be carry-over from other donors' samples.

The chain couples TRBV12-3 or TRBV12-4 to TRBJ2-2, with D perhaps matching TRBD2 (5 bases). The V and J ends lost 11 bases and 6 bases respectively, with 19 bases between them. The CDR3 spans 14 residues. CDR3 protein: CASNRGPTAGELFF. CDR3 nucleotides: TGTGCCTCCAATCGGGGTCCTACGGCCGGGGAGCTGTTTTTT.

The chain combines TRBV5-4 with TRBJ2-7; the match to TRBD1 covers 9 bases. This CDR3 spans 15 amino acids. Germline V gives CDR1 SGHNT, CDR2 YYREEE (reference sequence). V gave up 2 bases and J gave up 3 bases; unmatched junction bases: 6. CDR3: CASSFPGQGIYEQYV. The DNA for the CDR3 is TGTGCCAGCAGCTTCCCGGGACAGGGCATCTACGAGCAGTACGTC.

V usage is TRBV20-1 and J usage is TRBJ2-7, with D possibly matching TRBD2 (5 bases). The germline V gene has CDR1 DFQATT and CDR2 SNEGSKA (reference sequence). The CDR3 has 14 residues. V was cut by 3 bases and J by 5 bases, with 17 bases left in between. In DNA form, the CDR3 reads TGCAGTGCTAGGACTATTTCGGAAGGCAACGAGCAGTACTTC. Amino acid sequence: CSARTISEGNEQYF.

J is TRBJ1-5 and V is TRBV29-1; D might be TRBD1 (5 bases). The CDR3 length is 16 residues. Trimming took 5 bases from V and 2 from J, leaving 19 bases between them. Germline V gene sequence: CDR1 SQVTM, CDR2 ANQGSEA. The CDR3 DNA follows: TGCAGCGTTACTACCCGGGGCCACGGGGGCAATCAGCCCCAGCATTTT. Translated: CSVTTRGHGGNQPQHF.

This clonotype was detected only a few times. The chain recombines TRBV13 with TRBJ2-7; TRBD1 matches at 9 bases. The CDR3 runs to 16 residues. Germline V gene sequence: CDR1 PRHDT, CDR2 FYEKMQ (reference sequence). Unmatched junction bases numbered 12, after V lost 5 bases and J lost 4 bases. The CDR3 region is CASSRTSGTGSYEQYF. The CDR3 nucleotides read TGTGCCAGCAGCCGAACTTCCGGGACAGGGTCTTACGAGCAGTACTTC. The variable domain in full, with the rest retrieved from reference TRBV13 and TRBJ2-7, is AAGVIQSPRHLIKEKRETATLKCYPIPRHDTVYWYQQGPGQDPQFLISFYEKMQSDKGSIPDRFSAQQFSDYHSELNMSSLELGDSALYFCASSRTSGTGSYEQYFGPGTRLTVT.

Many counts were recorded for this clonotype. The CDR3 loop reads CASSLDGFNYGYTF. CDR3 DNA: TGTGCCAGCAGCTTGGATGGTTTTAACTATGGCTACACCTTC. The chain uses TRBV7-2 and TRBJ1-2; no reliable D call. This CDR3 region has 14 residues. In germline, CDR1 is SGHTA, CDR2 FQGNSA. Between the trimmed V and J ends, which lost 3 bases and 1 base, there was a span of 9 bases.

The sample holds a few counts of this clonotype. This rearrangement joins TRBV7-8 to TRBJ1-3; no clear D. This CDR3 spans 14 amino acids. Germline-derived CDR1 and CDR2 are SGHVS and FQNEAQ. V lost 7 bases to trimming and J lost 0 bases, with 10 bases between them. The CDR3 is CASIRSISGNTIYF. DNA for the CDR3: TGTGCCAGCATCAGGTCGATCTCTGGAAACACCATATATTTT.

This clonotype turned up a few times. This rearrangement joins TRBV19 to TRBJ2-5; the D is unclear. V lost 5 bases and J 5 bases, leaving 12 bases between the germline ends. There are 13 residues in the CDR3. The V gene's germline CDR1 is LNHDA and CDR2 SQIVND (reference sequence). The CDR3 loop reads CASSESTWETQYF. In nucleotides, the CDR3 is TGTGCCAGTAGTGAGTCTACATGGGAGACCCAGTACTTC.

This clonotype was counted at least ten times. The V and J genes are TRBV7-2 and TRBJ2-3; no firm D call. The germline V gene has CDR1 SGHTA and CDR2 FQGNSA. Deletions cut 2 bases from V and 2 bases from J, with 8 bases between. CDR3 length equals 14 residues. CDR3 in DNA: TGTGCCAGCAGCTTATTGGCGGTCACAGATACGCAGTATTTT. It codes for CASSLLAVTDTQYF.

The chain carries TRBV6-5 and TRBJ2-7; TRBD2 agrees at 11 bases. The germline gives CDR1 MNHEY, CDR2 SVGAGI. Trimming at V came to 0 bases and at J to 3 bases, leaving 4 bases not matched to a gene. There are 16 residues in the CDR3. Written as DNA, the CDR3 is TGTGCCAGCAGTTACTCGGGACTAGCGGATTTCTACGAGCAGTACTTC. This encodes CASSYSGLADFYEQYF.

This clonotype was observed a handful of times. CDR3 amino acids: CSVQNRGRRNTIYF. The CDR3 nucleotides read TGCAGCGTTCAAAACAGGGGAAGAAGAAACACCATATATTTT. This chain joins TRBV29-1 and TRBJ1-3; the match to TRBD1 covers 7 bases. CDR3 length equals 14 residues. CDR1 and CDR2 from the germline V gene are SQVTM and ANQGSEA. J lost 5 bases, V lost 5 bases, and 9 bases had no gene match.

The genes are TRBV20-1 and TRBJ2-3; D is unclear. In germline, CDR1 is DFQATT, CDR2 SNEGSKA (reference sequence). The CDR3 sequence is 13 residues long. The V end was cut by 4 bases, the J end by 2 bases, with 10 bases between. The CDR3 sequence: CSATGANTDTQYF. The CDR3 coding sequence is TGCAGTGCTACAGGCGCCAACACAGATACGCAGTATTTT.

The chain recombines TRBV28 with TRBJ2-7; a weak D match, TRBD2 (6 bases). Trimming stripped 2 bases from V and 3 bases from J, with 14 bases between. Germline lookup yields CDR1 MDHEN and CDR2 SYDVKM. The CDR3 consists of 15 residues. CDR3 in DNA: TGTGCCAGCAGTTTACGGGGACTGCGGGGCTACGAGCAGTACTTC. Amino acid sequence: CASSLRGLRGYEQYF.

This clonotype was seen more than once but under ten times. This chain uses TRBV19 with TRBJ2-7, with D possibly matching TRBD2 (6 bases). Germline V CDR1 and CDR2: LNHDA, SQIVND (reference sequence). V was clipped by 5 bases and J by 4 bases, with 30 bases between them. The CDR3 length is 19 residues. The CDR3 here is CASSEPRTSIGLHLYEQYV. For the CDR3, the DNA is TGTGCCAGTAGTGAACCTCGAACTAGCATCGGACTACACCTTTACGAGCAGTACGTC.